The 6 T cell receptor beta chains reported below all come from one sample, sequenced in a study of T cell repertoires in cytomegalovirus infection. TCRdb itself ran the reads through MiXCR, one entry per CDR3 protein. The sample yields 400,000 or so distinct CDR3 sequences, roughly 20% seen once. The sequencing input was PBMCs. The origin of the receptors is a human donor in good health (CMV status not recorded). Some clones in this sample may be carry-over from other donors' samples.

The rearrangement uses TRBV19 and TRBJ1-1; a weak D match, TRBD1 (6 bases). The germline gives CDR1 LNHDA, CDR2 SQIVND (reference sequence). This CDR3 has 12 residues. The ends were cut back, 10 bases at V and 3 bases at J, with 12 bases in the middle. The CDR3 is CATLQGYTEAFF. CDR3 nucleotides: TGTGCCACCCTACAGGGCTACACTGAAGCTTTCTTT.

The chain carries TRBV7-2 and TRBJ1-2, with D unresolved. The germline V gene has CDR1 SGHTA and CDR2 FQGNSA. With 5 bases removed from V and 0 bases from J, the gap between germline ends came to 16 bases. The CDR3 length is 16 residues. In nucleotides, the CDR3 is TGTGCCAGCAGCCCAAGCCGGGCCGAATCTAACTATGGCTACACCTTC. This gives the protein CASSPSRAESNYGYTF.

CDR3 sequence reads: CATRGGELFF. For the CDR3, the DNA is TGTGCCACCCGGGGCGGGGAGCTGTTTTTT. The chain combines TRBV10-3 with TRBJ2-2; D may be TRBD2 (5 bases). This CDR3 contains 10 residues. Germline V CDR1 and CDR2: ENHRY, SYGVKD. Trimming removed 10 bases at V and 7 bases at J, with 7 bases between.

CDR3 sequence: CASSLVGGGSYYEQYF. In DNA form, the CDR3 reads TGTGCCAGCAGCTTAGTGGGCGGGGGGTCGTACTACGAGCAGTACTTC. V is TRBV7-2 and J is TRBJ2-7, with TRBD2 matching 8 bases. Germline trimming cut 1 base from V and 3 bases from J; bases unmatched to any gene: 8. CDR1 is SGHTA, CDR2 FQGNSA, per germline. The CDR3 contains 16 residues.

In its sample, this clonotype was seen a few times. The V call is TRBV2, the J call TRBJ1-1; D gene unclear. The V and J ends lost 3 bases and 5 bases respectively, with 10 bases between them. The germline V gene has CDR1 SNHLY and CDR2 FYNNEI. The CDR3 contains 13 residues. As DNA, the CDR3 is TGTGCCAGCAGTGAGGTCCGCCGGACTGAAGCTTTCTTT. Translated: CASSEVRRTEAFF.

This clonotype was counted ten times or more. The chain carries TRBV7-2 and TRBJ1-4; 8 positions agree with TRBD1. With 3 bases clipped from V and 1 base from J, the junction kept 4 bases outside the gene matches. The germline CDR1 and CDR2 sequences are SGHTA and FQGNSA. The CDR3 is 16 amino acids. CDR3 DNA: TGTGCCAGCAGCTTGGGACAGGCGGGAACTAATGAAAAACTGTTTTTT. Translated, it gives CASSLGQAGTNEKLFF. The whole variable domain, remainder taken from reference TRBV7-2 and TRBJ1-4, is GAGVSQSPSNKVTEKGKDVELRCDPISGHTALYWYRQSLGQGLEFLIYFQGNSAPDKSGLPSDRFSAERTGGSVSTLTIQRTQQEDSAVYLCASSLGQAGTNEKLFFGSGTQLSVL.